Listed below are T cell receptor beta chains from one sample, sequenced in a study of CD8 T cells in ankylosing spondylitis. TCRdb analysed the 5' RACE reads with MiXCR anew, one entry per CDR3 protein. In the table there are some 840,000 distinct CDR3 sequences, 10% to 15% of which are singletons. The sequencing input was blood, either unsorted or a sorted T cell fraction (not recorded which). All receptors come from a male donor with ankylosing spondylitis. Both conserved end residues are trimmed from each CDR3.

V: TRBV28; length: 12; J: TRBJ2-5; CDR3: ASRPAGDRETQY
V: TRBV3-1; length: 13; J: TRBJ1-2; CDR3: ASSLIQTGNYGYT
V: TRBV10-3; length: 11; J: TRBJ2-5; CDR3: AISRADGETQY
V: TRBV5-1; length: 12; J: TRBJ1-3; CDR3: ASSSDSSGNTIY
V: TRBV12-3/TRBV12-4; length: 12; J: TRBJ2-3; CDR3: ASSFSARTDTQY
V: TRBV20-1; length: 11; J: TRBJ1-1; CDR3: SGATGLNTEAF
V: TRBV10-3; length: 11; J: TRBJ1-2; CDR3: AISETPLYGYT
V: TRBV29-1; length: 11; J: TRBJ2-7; CDR3: SVEGLAAMGQY
V: TRBV25-1; length: 13; J: TRBJ1-1; CDR3: ASSEYGRGRSEAF
V: TRBV29-1; length: 13; J: TRBJ2-1; CDR3: SVAELRWTYNEQF
V: TRBV29-1; length: 11; J: TRBJ1-1; CDR3: SGGQGAGPEAF
V: TRBV10-3; length: 12; J: TRBJ2-7; CDR3: AISEGGQAYEQY
V: TRBV4-2; length: 13; J: TRBJ2-1; CDR3: ASSQEGGTYNEQF
V: TRBV12-3/TRBV12-4; length: 15; J: TRBJ2-3; CDR3: ASSPLLGGGPRDTQY
V: TRBV5-1; length: 12; J: TRBJ2-1; CDR3: ASQHQWENNEQF
V: TRBV6-5; length: 13; J: TRBJ2-1; CDR3: ASSYSGVAGNEQF
V: TRBV20-1; length: 11; J: TRBJ2-7; CDR3: SATETSGRTEY
V: TRBV6-1; length: 11; J: TRBJ2-1; CDR3: ANRGLSYNEQF
V: TRBV5-1; length: 13; J: TRBJ1-1; CDR3: ASSLEVGWDGEAF
V: TRBV20-1; length: 13; J: TRBJ2-7; CDR3: SARPGHRAMGEQY
V: TRBV7-2; length: 12; J: TRBJ2-2; CDR3: ASSLDIRAGELF
V: TRBV6-2/TRBV6-3; length: 12; J: TRBJ1-1; CDR3: ASSYEGRDTEAF
V: TRBV9; length: 10; J: TRBJ1-4; CDR3: ASTRGNEKLF
V: TRBV7-3; length: 14; J: TRBJ2-2; CDR3: ASSSHGTTNTGELF
V: TRBV12-3/TRBV12-4; length: 11; J: TRBJ2-7; CDR3: ASRHRAGGEQY
V: TRBV11-2; length: 13; J: TRBJ2-7; CDR3: ASSLWGDGSYEQY
V: TRBV29-1; length: 11; J: TRBJ1-4; CDR3: SVLGQPNEKLF
V: TRBV18; length: 13; J: TRBJ2-7; CDR3: ASSPGRTGAYEQY